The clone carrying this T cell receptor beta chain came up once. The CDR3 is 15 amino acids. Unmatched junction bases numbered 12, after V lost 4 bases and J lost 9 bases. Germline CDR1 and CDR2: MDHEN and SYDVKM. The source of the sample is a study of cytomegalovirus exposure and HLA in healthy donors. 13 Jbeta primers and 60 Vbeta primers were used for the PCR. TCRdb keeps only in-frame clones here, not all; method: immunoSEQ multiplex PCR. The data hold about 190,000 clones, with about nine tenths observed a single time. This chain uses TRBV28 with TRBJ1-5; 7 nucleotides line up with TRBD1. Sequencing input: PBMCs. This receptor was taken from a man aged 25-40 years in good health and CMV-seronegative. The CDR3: CASSSIQGTGGPQHF. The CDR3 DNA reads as TGTGCCAGCAGTTCAATACAGGGGACCGGAGGGCCCCAGCATTTT.